These 23 T cell receptor beta chains were sequenced from one sample in a study of vaccination and CD4 T cells after COVID-19. The treatment: roughly 11-day PBMC culture with coronavirus spike peptide pools or control peptides (ViraFEST assay). No antigen is known for these receptors. CD4+ T cells that had been cultured provided DNA sequenced with the Oncomine TCR Beta short-read assay. TCRdb re-derived calls from the PCR reads in MiXCR, one entry per CDR3 protein. The sample shows some 10,000 distinct CDR3 sequences, around a third of them seen only once. The sample consisted of CD4+ T cells from blood, cultured in vitro, taken after SARS-CoV-2 vaccination. The receptors were gathered from a human donor who had recovered from COVID-19.

The chain couples TRBV4-1 to TRBJ2-2, with TRBD1 matching over 8 bases. Germline lookup yields CDR1 MGHRA and CDR2 YSYEKL. The CDR3 length is 18 residues. The ends lost 0 bases at V and 3 bases at J; junction bases unmatched: 9. The CDR3 region is CASSQDHQGARDTGELFF. The CDR3, as DNA: TGCGCCAGCAGCCAAGATCACCAGGGGGCTAGGGACACCGGGGAGCTGTTTTTT.

This clonotype was observed a handful of times. The chain has TRBV10-1 and TRBJ2-7; 9 nucleotides line up with TRBD1. Germline values: CDR1 WNHNN, CDR2 SYGVQD (reference sequence). The CDR3 is made up of 14 amino acids. Trimming removed 3 bases from V and 7 bases from J; junction bases left unmatched: 7. The CDR3 is CASSEWTGVGEQYF. The CDR3 DNA follows: TGCGCCAGCAGTGAATGGACAGGGGTCGGAGAGCAGTACTTC.

The gene calls are TRBV19 and TRBJ2-3, with D unresolved. Looked up from germline, CDR1 is LNHDA and CDR2 is SQIVND (reference sequence). The CDR3 sequence is 13 residues long. Trimming pared 0 bases from V and 0 bases from J, leaving 1 base between. CDR3 nucleotides: TGTGCCAGTAGTATAGAGAGCACAGATACGCAGTATTTT. It specifies CASSIESTDTQYF.

V and J are TRBV15 and TRBJ2-7; 8 nucleotides line up with TRBD1. The V gene end was trimmed by 1 base and the J gene end by 5 bases; junction bases not matched to a gene: 7. The CDR3 runs to 15 residues. Germline V gene data show CDR1 as LNHNV and CDR2 as YYDKDF (reference sequence). The CDR3 DNA follows: TGTGCCACCAGCAGAGCAGGGGGCTCTGAGCACGAGCAGTACTTC. This encodes CATSRAGGSEHEQYF. The full variable domain, in which reference TRBV15 and TRBJ2-7 provide the parts outside the CDR3, is DAMVIQNPRYQVTQFGKPVTLSCSQTLNHNVMYWYQQKSSQAPKLLFHYYDKDFNNEADTPDNFQSRRPNTSFCFLDIRSPGLGDTAMYLCATSRAGGSEHEQYFGPGTRLTVT.

By share, this clonotype ranks as medium-sized. The chain is built from TRBV20-1 and TRBJ2-5; the D is unclear. The V gene's germline CDR1 is DFQATT and CDR2 SNEGSKA (reference sequence). Trimming pared 0 bases from V and 3 bases from J, leaving 8 bases between. The CDR3 sequence is 13 residues long. CDR3: CSARDNYKETQYF. The CDR3 DNA reads TGCAGTGCTAGAGATAACTACAAAGAGACCCAGTACTTC.

J is TRBJ1-2 and V is TRBV28; D unclear. Germline values: CDR1 MDHEN, CDR2 SYDVKM. V lost 3 bases and J lost 8, with 7 bases in between. This CDR3 spans 11 amino acids. CDR3 nucleotides: TGTGCCAGCAGTTTGGCCCTAGGCTACACCTTC. It codes for CASSLALGYTF.

The gene calls are TRBV30 and TRBJ2-2; D gene ambiguous. Trimming removed 0 bases from V and 4 bases from J, with 9 bases in between. This CDR3 is built from 14 residues. Germline V gene sequence: CDR1 GTSNPN, CDR2 SVGIG (reference sequence). CDR3 region: CAWSVKDPTGELFF. The CDR3 bases are TGTGCCTGGAGTGTTAAGGACCCCACCGGGGAGCTGTTTTTT.

The V and J genes are TRBV4-3 and TRBJ1-2, with 7 bases fitting TRBD1. There are 15 residues in the CDR3. Germline assignment: CDR1 LGHNA and CDR2 YSLEER. The V segment lost 1 base and the J segment 4 bases; nucleotides outside the gene matches: 6. CDR3 coding DNA: TGCGCCAGCAGCCAAGTCTTCCGGGACAGCTATGGCTACACCTTC. It codes for CASSQVFRDSYGYTF.

The chain has TRBV18 and TRBJ2-7; 8 nucleotides line up with TRBD1. The CDR3 runs to 15 residues. J lost 4 bases, V lost 4 bases, and 9 bases had no gene match. Germline-derived CDR1 and CDR2 are KGHSH and LQKENI. CDR3 residues: CASSHGQGIFYEQYF. In DNA form, the CDR3 reads TGTGCCAGCTCACACGGACAGGGCATCTTTTACGAGCAGTACTTC.

The V gene is TRBV29-1, the J gene TRBJ2-5; 9 bases agree with TRBD1. Germline lookup yields CDR1 SQVTM and CDR2 ANQGSEA. The V segment lost 7 bases and the J segment 5 bases; nucleotides outside the gene matches: 14. The CDR3 has 15 residues. The CDR3 coding sequence is TGCAGCGCCAGACCGGGACAGGGCCGAGGGGAGACCCAGTACTTC. Protein product: CSARPGQGRGETQYF.

This sequence joins TRBV7-8 and TRBJ1-5; no clear D gene. The CDR3 is 14 residues long. The V and J ends lost 1 base and 4 bases respectively, with 8 bases between them. Per the germline V gene, CDR1 is SGHVS and CDR2 is FQNEAQ. The chain's CDR3 is CASSLGVRNQPQHF. The DNA for the CDR3 is TGTGCCAGCAGCTTAGGCGTGAGGAATCAGCCCCAGCATTTT.

The chain links TRBV20-1 to TRBJ1-5; 7 nucleotides agree with TRBD1. V dropped 6 bases and J dropped 2; count of bases not matched to a gene: 4. The CDR3 consists of 13 residues. From germline, CDR1 is DFQATT and CDR2 SNEGSKA (reference sequence). The CDR3 protein is CSAHGTGNQPQHF. The DNA of the CDR3 is TGCAGTGCACATGGGACAGGCAATCAGCCCCAGCATTTT.

The CDR3 protein is CASSQEETGGRDIQYF. The CDR3 nucleotides read TGCGCCAGCAGCCAAGAAGAGACAGGGGGGAGGGACATTCAGTACTTC. This chain uses TRBV4-1 with TRBJ2-4; TRBD1 agrees at 9 bases. CDR1 and CDR2 from the germline V gene are MGHRA and YSYEKL. The CDR3 runs to 16 residues. J was trimmed by 8 bases and V by 0 bases; bases with no gene match: 8.

A few counts support this clonotype. The chain joins TRBV6-5 to TRBJ1-2; TRBD1 is a possible D gene (6 bases). This CDR3 has 16 residues. Looked up from germline, CDR1 is MNHEY and CDR2 is SVGAGI. Trimming removed 0 bases from V and 8 bases from J, with 19 bases in between. CDR3 coding DNA: TGTGCCAGCAGTTACTCGAAGTGGGACACGTTCAACGGCTACACCTTC. Its protein is CASSYSKWDTFNGYTF.

A single count supports this clonotype. The chain has TRBV28 and TRBJ2-7; the D is unclear. The CDR3 is made up of 14 amino acids. The V end was cut by 10 bases, the J end by 0 bases, with 16 bases between. The germline CDR1 and CDR2 sequences are MDHEN and SYDVKM. The chain's CDR3 is CATLPSPPSYEQYF. The CDR3 DNA follows: TGTGCCACCCTGCCCTCCCCCCCCTCCTACGAGCAGTACTTC.

Concerning this clonotype itself: The junction shows a germline mismatch at one end, possibly a read error. The chain combines TRBV18 with TRBJ1-5; D remains ambiguous. Per the germline V gene, CDR1 is KGHSH and CDR2 is LQKENI. This CDR3 is built from 14 residues. The CDR3 loop reads CAGSHQDSNQPQHF. The CDR3 DNA is TGTGCCGGCTCACATCAGGACAGCAATCAGCCCCAGCATTTT.

The chain links TRBV28 to TRBJ1-5, with D uncertain. CDR1 and CDR2 from the germline V gene are MDHEN and SYDVKM. The CDR3 has 15 amino acids. Trimming took off 1 base at V and 0 bases at J, with 7 bases between the two ends. The CDR3 coding sequence is TGTGCCAGCAGTTTATTGGGCATTAGCAATCAGCCCCAGCATTTT. Translation: CASSLLGISNQPQHF.

The table lists this clonotype with a few counts. V and J are TRBV19 and TRBJ1-2; D ambiguous. Germline V gene lookup returns CDR1 LNHDA and CDR2 SQIVND (reference sequence). The CDR3 covers 16 residues. Trimming removed 0 bases at V and 8 bases at J, with 19 bases between. The CDR3 region has the DNA TGTGCCAGTAGTATAGACGGCAGTACACGGTCGGGGGGCTACACCTTC. Amino acids: CASSIDGSTRSGGYTF.

This clonotype is labeled medium-sized. The chain links TRBV20-1 to TRBJ1-5; tentative D call: TRBD1 (5 bases). This CDR3 is built from 14 residues. V was pared by 5 bases and J by 7 bases, with 18 bases between. The germline gives CDR1 DFQATT, CDR2 SNEGSKA (reference sequence). The CDR3 spells CSAPPDTVGQPQHF. CDR3 DNA: TGCAGTGCTCCCCCGGACACCGTGGGACAGCCCCAGCATTTT.

This clonotype has a handful of counts. The rearrangement joins TRBV7-8 to TRBJ2-3, with D unresolved. Trimming cost V 4 bases and J 4 bases, with 9 bases left between them. CDR1 and CDR2 (germline): SGHVS, FQNEAQ. The CDR3 sequence is 13 residues long. This CDR3 reads CASSWAGPDTQYF. DNA of the CDR3: TGTGCCAGCAGCTGGGCTGGGCCAGATACGCAGTATTTT.

The V call is TRBV29-1, the J call TRBJ2-5; D is ambiguous. Deletions cut 3 bases from V and 4 bases from J, with 9 bases between. The CDR3 runs to 12 residues. Germline CDR1 is SQVTM and CDR2 is ANQGSEA. DNA of the CDR3: TGCAGCGTTGAGGGCAGAGTAGAGACCCAGTACTTC. Amino acids: CSVEGRVETQYF.

V usage is TRBV10-2 and J usage is TRBJ2-7; 7 bases are a match to TRBD1. Losses at the gene ends were 5 bases for V and 0 bases for J; bases not matched to a gene: 4. The CDR3 has 14 residues. Looked up from germline, CDR1 is WSHSY and CDR2 is SAAADI. The CDR3 DNA reads TGCGCCAGCAGTCCCAGGACAGGCTCCTACGAGCAGTACTTC. Protein sequence: CASSPRTGSYEQYF.

The V call is TRBV20-1, the J call TRBJ1-1; D remains ambiguous. The CDR3 extends over 11 amino acids. The germline CDR1 and CDR2 sequences are DFQATT and SNEGSKA (reference sequence). CDR3 sequence (DNA): TGCAGACCGGCCCAGAACACTGAAGCTTTCTTT. Residues: CRPAQNTEAFF.